The 9 T cell receptor beta chains below were found in one sample sequenced in a study of patients and donors after allogeneic stem cell transplantation (dated by TCRdb to about 2020). The library was produced with RT-PCR. Instrument on record: NextSeq 550. TCRdb handled the public reads itself, with Q25 trimming in fastp and clone calling in MiXCR, and kept productive beta chains. Rows merge per CDR3 protein into single entries with the most common DNA and genes. Within this sample are about a million distinct CDR3 sequences, with about 20% of them counted one time only. The leading ten clones occupy 6% of the sample. Sequencing input: blood, either unsorted or a sorted T cell fraction (not recorded which). The receptors stem from a human donor who was either an allogeneic HSCT recipient or a stem cell or donor lymphocyte infusion donor (not recorded which). It is not recorded whose cells these are; they may come from a transplant donor.

This chain connects TRBV9 to TRBJ2-7, with D perhaps given as TRBD1 or TRBD2 (5 bases each). Germline lookup yields CDR1 SGDLS and CDR2 YYNGEE. The CDR3 sequence is 15 residues long. Trimming stripped 4 bases from V and 5 bases from J, with 19 bases between. The CDR3 sequence is CASSPLGRPRDEQYF. CDR3 DNA: TGTGCCAGCAGCCCCCTGGGGAGACCCAGGGACGAGCAGTACTTC.

This clonotype was counted only a few times. V is TRBV11-2 and J is TRBJ2-2; TRBD2 matches 11 bases. This CDR3 comprises 15 residues. From germline, CDR1 is SGHAT and CDR2 FQNNGV. V was clipped by 6 bases and J by 6 bases; unmatched bases: 6. The CDR3 loop is CASRRRTSGSGELFF. The CDR3 DNA sequence: TGTGCCAGCAGAAGGAGGACTAGCGGGTCCGGGGAGCTGTTTTTT.

This clonotype was counted between two and nine times. The J gene is TRBJ1-4, the V gene TRBV6-1; 9 bases fit TRBD1. The CDR3 totals 16 residues. Germline-derived CDR1 and CDR2 are MNHNS and SASEGT. J was trimmed by 8 bases and V by 5 bases; bases with no gene match: 12. CDR3 bases: TGTGCCAGCAGTCAAAAACCGGGACAGGGTTTAGAAAAACTGTTTTTT. Its translation: CASSQKPGQGLEKLFF.

There are a few counts of this clonotype. CDR3 residues: CASSHTLAGPIQETQYF. CDR3 DNA: TGTGCCAGCAGCCACACTTTAGCGGGGCCAATCCAAGAGACCCAGTACTTC. The rearrangement uses TRBV7-9 and TRBJ2-5, with TRBD2 identical over 8 bases. Trimming removed 5 bases from V and 1 base from J; junction bases left unmatched: 12. The CDR3 has 17 amino acids. Germline V gives CDR1 SEHNR, CDR2 FQNEAQ (reference sequence).

The J gene is TRBJ2-3, the V gene TRBV3-1, with D perhaps TRBD1 or TRBD2 (5 bases each). CDR1 is LGHDT and CDR2 is YNNKEL in the germline V gene (reference sequence). V was pared by 1 base and J by 0 bases, with 8 bases between. The CDR3 spans 15 residues. DNA of the CDR3: TGTGCCAGCAGCCAAGGGGGGACCAGCACAGATACGCAGTATTTT. Protein product: CASSQGGTSTDTQYF.

The CDR3 is CASSLNRGHQPQHF. The CDR3 coding sequence is TGTGCCAGCAGCCTAAACAGGGGGCATCAGCCCCAGCATTTT. The chain links TRBV7-9 to TRBJ1-5, with 9 nucleotides matching TRBD1. CDR1 and CDR2 from the germline V gene are SEHNR and FQNEAQ (reference sequence). With V trimmed by 5 bases and J by 5 bases, 4 bases remained unmatched. This CDR3 comprises 14 residues.

This clonotype was recorded a few times. The chain combines TRBV12-3 or TRBV12-4 with TRBJ1-5; D gene unclear. Trimming shortened V by 5 bases and J by 0 bases, and 5 bases separated the two germline ends. This CDR3 is 13 amino acids long. CDR3 bases: TGTGCCAGCAGTCAGGTTAGCAATCAGCCCCAGCATTTT. It yields the protein CASSQVSNQPQHF.

A few counts support this clonotype. The chain uses TRBV21-1 and TRBJ2-7. TRBV21-1 is assigned pseudogene status. CDR3 length equals 10 residues. The CDR3 DNA reads as TGTGCCAGTATAGTTTACGAGCAGTACTTC. This codes for CASIVYEQYF.

V is TRBV2 and J is TRBJ2-3; D unclear. Trimming removed 2 bases from V and 5 bases from J, with 5 bases in between. The CDR3 covers 12 residues. From germline, CDR1 is SNHLY and CDR2 FYNNEI. The CDR3 loop reads CASSEIEDTQYF. The CDR3 DNA sequence: TGTGCCAGCAGTGAAATCGAAGATACGCAGTATTTT.